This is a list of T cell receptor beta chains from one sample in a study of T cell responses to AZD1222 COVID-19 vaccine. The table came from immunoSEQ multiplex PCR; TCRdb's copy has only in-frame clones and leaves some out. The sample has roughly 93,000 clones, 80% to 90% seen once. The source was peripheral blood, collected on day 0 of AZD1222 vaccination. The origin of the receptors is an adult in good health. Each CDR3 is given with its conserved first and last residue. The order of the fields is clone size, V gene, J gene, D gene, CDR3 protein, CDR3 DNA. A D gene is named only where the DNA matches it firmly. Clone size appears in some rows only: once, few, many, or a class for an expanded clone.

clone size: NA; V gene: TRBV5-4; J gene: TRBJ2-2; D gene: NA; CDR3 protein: CASSSQSGELFF; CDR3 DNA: TGTGCCAGCAGCTCCCAGTCCGGGGAGCTGTTTTTT
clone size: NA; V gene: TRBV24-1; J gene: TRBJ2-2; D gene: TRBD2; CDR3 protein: CATSDPRTSGSMSGELFF; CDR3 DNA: TGTGCCACCAGTGATCCTAGGACTAGCGGGAGTATGTCAGGGGAGCTGTTTTTT
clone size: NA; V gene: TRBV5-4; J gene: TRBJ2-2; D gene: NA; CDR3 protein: CASSLQGPTGELFF; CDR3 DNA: TGTGCCAGCAGCTTACAGGGACCCACCGGGGAGCTGTTTTTT
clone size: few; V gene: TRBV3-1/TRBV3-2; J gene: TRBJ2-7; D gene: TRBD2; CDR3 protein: CASSQGLAGVGNEQYF; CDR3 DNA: TGTGCCAGCAGCCAAGGACTAGCGGGAGTAGGGAACGAGCAGTACTTC
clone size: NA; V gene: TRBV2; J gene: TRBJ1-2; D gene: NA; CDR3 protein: CASSEGPSGYGYTF; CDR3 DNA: TGTGCCAGCAGTGAAGGACCCTCTGGGTATGGCTACACCTTC
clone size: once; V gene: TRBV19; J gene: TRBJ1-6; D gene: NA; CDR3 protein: CASSIRSNSPLHF; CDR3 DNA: TGTGCCAGTAGTATCAGGTCTAATTCACCCCTCCACTTT
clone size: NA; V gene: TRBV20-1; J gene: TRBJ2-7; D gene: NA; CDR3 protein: CSASAAAGYEQYF; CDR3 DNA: TGCAGTGCTAGTGCCGCGGCGGGGTACGAGCAGTACTTC
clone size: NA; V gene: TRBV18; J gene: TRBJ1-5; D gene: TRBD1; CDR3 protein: CASSDRGPGGNQPQHF; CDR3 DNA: TGTGCCAGCTCGGACAGGGGGCCTGGCGGCAATCAGCCCCAGCATTTT
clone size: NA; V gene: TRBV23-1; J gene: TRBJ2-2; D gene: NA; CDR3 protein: CASSQFNRRNTGELFF; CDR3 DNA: TGCGCCAGCAGTCAATTTAACAGGCGGAACACCGGGGAGCTGTTTTTT
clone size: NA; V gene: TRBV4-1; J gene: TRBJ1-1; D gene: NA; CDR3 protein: CASSQVGRNTEAFF; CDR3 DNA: TGCGCCAGCAGCCAAGTCGGACGGAACACTGAAGCTTTCTTT
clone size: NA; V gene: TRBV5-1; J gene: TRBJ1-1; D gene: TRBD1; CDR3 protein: CASKDRAGTEAFF; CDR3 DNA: TGCGCCAGCAAGGACAGGGCCGGGACTGAAGCTTTCTTT
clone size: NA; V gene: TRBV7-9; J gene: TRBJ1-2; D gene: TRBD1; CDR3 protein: CASSPTGGGYGYTF; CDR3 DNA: TGTGCCAGCAGCCCGACAGGGGGAGGCTATGGCTACACCTTC
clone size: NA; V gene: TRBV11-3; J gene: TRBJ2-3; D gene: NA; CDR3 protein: CASSVPFIRDTQYF; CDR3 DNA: TGTGCCAGCAGCGTCCCCTTTATAAGAGATACGCAGTATTTT
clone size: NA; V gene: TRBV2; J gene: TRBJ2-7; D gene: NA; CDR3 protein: CASCEWGVMPHTRKQYF; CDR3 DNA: TGTGCCAGCTGTGAGTGGGGGGTGATGCCCCATACGAGGAAGCAGTACTTC
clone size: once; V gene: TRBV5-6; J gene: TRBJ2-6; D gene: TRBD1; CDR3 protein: CASRKTGRNSGANVLTF; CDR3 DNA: TGTGCCAGCAGGAAGACAGGGAGAAACTCCGGGGCCAACGTCCTGACTTTC
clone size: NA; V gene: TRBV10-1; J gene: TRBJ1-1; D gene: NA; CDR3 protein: CASSVGDTEAFF; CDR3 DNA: TGCGCCAGCAGTGTGGGGGACACTGAAGCTTTCTTT
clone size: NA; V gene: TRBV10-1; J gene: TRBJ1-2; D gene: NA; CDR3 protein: CASSESGRGYGYTF; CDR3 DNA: TGCGCCAGCAGTGAGTCCGGCAGAGGCTATGGCTACACCTTC
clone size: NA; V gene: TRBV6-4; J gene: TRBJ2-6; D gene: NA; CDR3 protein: CASSDSGANVLTF; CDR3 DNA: TGTGCCAGCAGTGACTCTGGGGCCAACGTCCTGACTTTC
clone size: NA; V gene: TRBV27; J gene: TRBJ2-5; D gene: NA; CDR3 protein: CASKTWTGETQYF; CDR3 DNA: TGTGCCAGCAAAACATGGACGGGAGAGACCCAGTACTTC
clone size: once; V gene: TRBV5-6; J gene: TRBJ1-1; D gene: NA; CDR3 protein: CASSLSLRGVHTEAFF; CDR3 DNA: TGTGCCAGCAGCTTGTCGCTCCGGGGGGTCCACACTGAAGCTTTCTTT
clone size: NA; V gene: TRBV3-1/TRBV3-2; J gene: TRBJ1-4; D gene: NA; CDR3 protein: CASSQQGNEKLFF; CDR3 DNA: TGTGCCAGCAGCCAGCAGGGGAATGAAAAACTGTTTTTT
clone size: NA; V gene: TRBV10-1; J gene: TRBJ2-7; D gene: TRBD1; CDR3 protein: CASSADRGIHYEQYF; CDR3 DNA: TGCGCCAGCAGCGCAGACAGGGGGATTCACTACGAGCAGTACTTC
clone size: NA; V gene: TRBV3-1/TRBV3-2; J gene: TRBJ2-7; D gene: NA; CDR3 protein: CASSQDALAHEQYF; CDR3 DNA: TGTGCCAGCAGCCAAGATGCACTTGCCCACGAGCAGTACTTC
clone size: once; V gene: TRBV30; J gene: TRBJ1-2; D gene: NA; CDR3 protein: CAWRGRGVSYGYTF; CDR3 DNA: TGTGCCTGGAGAGGGCGGGGGGTCTCCTATGGCTACACCTTC
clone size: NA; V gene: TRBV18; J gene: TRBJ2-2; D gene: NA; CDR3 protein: CASSPQGEEATGELFF; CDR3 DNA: TGTGCCAGCTCACCCCAAGGAGAGGAGGCCACCGGGGAGCTGTTTTTT
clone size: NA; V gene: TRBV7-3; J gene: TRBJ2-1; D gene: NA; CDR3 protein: CASSLGSYNEQFF; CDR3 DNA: TGTGCCAGCAGCTTAGGCTCCTACAATGAGCAGTTCTTC
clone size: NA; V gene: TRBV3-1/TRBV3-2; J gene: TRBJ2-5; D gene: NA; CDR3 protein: CASSQGPGSGTSRETQYF; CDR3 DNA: TGTGCCAGCAGCCAAGGTCCAGGTTCCGGGACATCCCGAGAGACCCAGTACTTC
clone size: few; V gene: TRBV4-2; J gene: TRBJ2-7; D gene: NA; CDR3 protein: CASSPDEDYEQYF; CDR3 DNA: TGTGCCAGCAGCCCGGACGAAGACTACGAGCAGTACTTC
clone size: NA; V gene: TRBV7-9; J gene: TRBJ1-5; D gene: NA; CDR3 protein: CASSLSASSQPQHF; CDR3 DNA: TGTGCCAGCAGCTTATCAGCATCCAGTCAGCCCCAGCATTTT
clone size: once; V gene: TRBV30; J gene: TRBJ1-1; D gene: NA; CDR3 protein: CAWSVRQGEAFF; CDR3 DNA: TGTGCCTGGAGTGTACGGCAGGGAGAAGCTTTCTTT
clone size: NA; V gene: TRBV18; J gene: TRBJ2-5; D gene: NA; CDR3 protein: CASSPQRQETQYF; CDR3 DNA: TGTGCCAGCTCACCTCAGCGGCAAGAGACCCAGTACTTC
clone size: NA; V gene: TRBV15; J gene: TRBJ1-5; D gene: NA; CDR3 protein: CATSPRFEEPQHF; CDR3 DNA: TGTGCCACCAGCCCGCGGTTCGAGGAGCCCCAGCATTTT
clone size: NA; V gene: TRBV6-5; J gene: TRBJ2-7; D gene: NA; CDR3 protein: CASSTGFSYEQYF; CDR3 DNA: TGTGCCAGCAGCACCGGGTTCTCCTACGAGCAGTACTTC
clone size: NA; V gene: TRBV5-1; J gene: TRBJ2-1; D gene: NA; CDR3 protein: CASSLVQIPYNEQFF; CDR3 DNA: TGCGCCAGCAGCTTGGTCCAGATCCCCTACAATGAGCAGTTCTTC
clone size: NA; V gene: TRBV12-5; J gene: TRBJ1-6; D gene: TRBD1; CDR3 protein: CASGWSLRDREYNSPLHF; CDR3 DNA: TGTGCTAGTGGTTGGAGCCTCCGGGACAGAGAATATAATTCACCCCTCCACTTT
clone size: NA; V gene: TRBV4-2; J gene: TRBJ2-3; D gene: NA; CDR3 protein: CASSQGRGGAYGTDTQYF; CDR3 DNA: TGTGCCAGCAGCCAAGGTCGCGGTGGGGCCTATGGCACAGATACGCAGTATTTT
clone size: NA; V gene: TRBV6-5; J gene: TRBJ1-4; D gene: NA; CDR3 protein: CASRLTTGSNEKLFF; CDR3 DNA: TGTGCCAGCAGACTAACCACGGGCTCAAATGAAAAACTGTTTTTT
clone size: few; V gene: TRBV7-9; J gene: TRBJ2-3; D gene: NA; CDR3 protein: CASSLGVGTQYF; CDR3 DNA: TGTGCCAGCAGCTTAGGGGTCGGTACGCAGTATTTT
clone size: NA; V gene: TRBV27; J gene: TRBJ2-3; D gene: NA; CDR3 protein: CASTRTSTDTQYF; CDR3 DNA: TGTGCCAGCACCAGGACTAGCACAGATACGCAGTATTTT
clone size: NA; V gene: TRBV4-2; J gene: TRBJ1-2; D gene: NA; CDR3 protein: CASSQDREGLARYTF; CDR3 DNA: TGTGCCAGCAGCCAAGATCGAGAGGGGCTCGCGCGCTACACCTTC
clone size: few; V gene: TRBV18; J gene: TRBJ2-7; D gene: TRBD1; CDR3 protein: CASSPTGAYEQYF; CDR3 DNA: TGTGCCAGCTCACCAACAGGGGCCTACGAGCAGTACTTC
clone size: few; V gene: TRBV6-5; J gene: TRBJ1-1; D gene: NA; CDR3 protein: CASSYTRKGPEAFF; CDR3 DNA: TGTGCCAGCAGTTACACGAGAAAGGGCCCTGAAGCTTTCTTT
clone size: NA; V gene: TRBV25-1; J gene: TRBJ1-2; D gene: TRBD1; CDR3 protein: CASSDFRDRGERYYGYTF; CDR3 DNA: TGTGCCAGCAGTGACTTCCGGGACAGGGGGGAGCGCTACTATGGCTACACCTTC
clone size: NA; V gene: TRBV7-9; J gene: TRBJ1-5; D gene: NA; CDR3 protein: CASSLGRTDNQPQHF; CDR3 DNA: TGTGCCAGCAGCTTAGGTCGGACAGACAATCAGCCCCAGCATTTT
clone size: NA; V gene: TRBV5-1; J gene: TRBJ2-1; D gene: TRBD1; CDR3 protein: CASSLGQGNGGEQFF; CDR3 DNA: TGCGCCAGCAGCTTGGGACAGGGGAATGGGGGTGAGCAGTTCTTC
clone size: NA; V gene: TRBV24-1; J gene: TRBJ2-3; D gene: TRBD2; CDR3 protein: CATSDFAGETQYF; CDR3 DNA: TGTGCCACCAGTGATTTTGCGGGGGAGACGCAGTATTTT
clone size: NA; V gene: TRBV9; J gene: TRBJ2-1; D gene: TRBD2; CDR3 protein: CASSVDPPSGIDNEQFF; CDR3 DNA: TGTGCCAGCAGCGTAGATCCCCCTAGCGGGATAGACAATGAGCAGTTCTTC
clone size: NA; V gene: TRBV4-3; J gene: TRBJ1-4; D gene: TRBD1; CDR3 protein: CASSQETGFAEKLFF; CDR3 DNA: TGCGCCAGCAGCCAAGAGACAGGGTTCGCTGAAAAACTGTTTTTT
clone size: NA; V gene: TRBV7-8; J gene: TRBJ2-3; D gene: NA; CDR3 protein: CASQWGFTDTQYF; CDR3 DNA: TGTGCCAGTCAGTGGGGGTTCACAGATACGCAGTATTTT
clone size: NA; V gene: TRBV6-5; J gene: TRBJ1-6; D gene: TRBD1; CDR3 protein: CASSQLGQGNSPLHF; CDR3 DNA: TGTGCCAGCAGCCAGTTGGGACAGGGAAATTCACCCCTCCACTTT
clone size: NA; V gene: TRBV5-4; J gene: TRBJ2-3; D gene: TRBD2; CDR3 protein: CASSFTGGPDTQYF; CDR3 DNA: TGTGCCAGCAGCTTTACGGGAGGGCCCGATACGCAGTATTTT
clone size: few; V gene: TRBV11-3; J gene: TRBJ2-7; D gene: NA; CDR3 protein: CASSLDMVGSDSYEQYF; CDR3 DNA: TGTGCCAGCAGCTTAGATATGGTGGGGAGCGACTCCTACGAGCAGTACTTC
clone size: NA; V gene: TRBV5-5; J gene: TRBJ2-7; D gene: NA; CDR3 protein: CASSPEVSYEQYF; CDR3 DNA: TGTGCCAGCAGCCCCGAAGTTTCCTACGAGCAGTACTTC